The present entry profiles one TCR beta chain with its context. This sample is part of a study of cytomegalovirus exposure and HLA in healthy donors. The CDR3 has 14 residues. The germline gives CDR1 MDHEN, CDR2 SYDVKM. The V gene lost 5 bases and the J gene lost 0 bases, with 11 bases spanning the gap. PCR involved 60 Vbeta and 13 Jbeta primers. Produced via immunoSEQ multiplex PCR; TCRdb's table is partial and in-frame only. The sample lists under 55,000 clones, roughly 73% occurring once. The rearrangement links TRBV28 to TRBJ2-7, with D unresolved. The clonotype originates from a man between 18 and 35 years old in good health and CMV-seronegative. The sequenced sample was PBMCs. The CDR3 loop reads CASSLPGYSYEQYF. As DNA, the CDR3 is TGTGCCAGCAGTCTTCCAGGTTACTCCTACGAGCAGTACTTC.